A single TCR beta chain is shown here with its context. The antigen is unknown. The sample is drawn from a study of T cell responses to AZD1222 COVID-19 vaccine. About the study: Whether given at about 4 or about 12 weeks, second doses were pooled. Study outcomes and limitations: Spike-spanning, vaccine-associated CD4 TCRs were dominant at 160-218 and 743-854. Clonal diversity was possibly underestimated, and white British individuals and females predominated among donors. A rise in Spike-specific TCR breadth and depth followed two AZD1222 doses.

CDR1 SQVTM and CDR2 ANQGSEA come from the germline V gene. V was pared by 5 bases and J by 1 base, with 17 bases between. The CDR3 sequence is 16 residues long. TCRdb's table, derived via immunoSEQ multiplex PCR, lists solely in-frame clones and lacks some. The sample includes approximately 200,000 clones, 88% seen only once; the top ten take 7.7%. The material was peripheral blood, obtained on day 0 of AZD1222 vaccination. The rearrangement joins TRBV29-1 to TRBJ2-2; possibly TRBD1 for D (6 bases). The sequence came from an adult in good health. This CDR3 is CSVNIPGVWNTGELFF. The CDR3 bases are TGCAGCGTTAATATTCCAGGGGTTTGGAACACCGGGGAGCTGTTTTTT.